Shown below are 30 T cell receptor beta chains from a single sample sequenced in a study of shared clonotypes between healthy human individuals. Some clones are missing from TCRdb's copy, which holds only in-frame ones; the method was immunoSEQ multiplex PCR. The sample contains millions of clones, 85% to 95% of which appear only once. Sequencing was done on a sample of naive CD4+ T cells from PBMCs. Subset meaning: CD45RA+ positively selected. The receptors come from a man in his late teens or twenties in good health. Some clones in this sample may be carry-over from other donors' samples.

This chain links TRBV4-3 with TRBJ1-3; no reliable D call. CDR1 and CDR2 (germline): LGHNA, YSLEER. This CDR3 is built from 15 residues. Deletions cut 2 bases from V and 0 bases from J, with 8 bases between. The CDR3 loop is CASSQQTDSGNTIYF. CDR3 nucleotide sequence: TGCGCCAGCAGCCAACAGACCGACTCTGGAAACACCATATATTTT.

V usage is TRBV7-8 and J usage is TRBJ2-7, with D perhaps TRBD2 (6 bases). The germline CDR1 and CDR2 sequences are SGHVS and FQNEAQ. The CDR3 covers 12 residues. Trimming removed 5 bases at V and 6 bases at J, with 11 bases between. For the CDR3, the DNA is TGTGCCAGCAGCCCCGGGGGATTCGAGCAGTACTTC. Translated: CASSPGGFEQYF.

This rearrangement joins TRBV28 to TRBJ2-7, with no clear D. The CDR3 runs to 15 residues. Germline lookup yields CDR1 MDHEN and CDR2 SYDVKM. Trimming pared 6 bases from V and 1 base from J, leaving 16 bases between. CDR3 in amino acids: CASSSTGAPSYEQYF. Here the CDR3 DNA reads TGTGCCAGCAGCTCCACCGGCGCCCCGTCCTACGAGCAGTACTTC.

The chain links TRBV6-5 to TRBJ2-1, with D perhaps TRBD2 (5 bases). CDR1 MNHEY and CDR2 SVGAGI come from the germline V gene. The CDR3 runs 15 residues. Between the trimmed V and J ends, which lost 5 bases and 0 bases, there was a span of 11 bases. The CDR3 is CASSRRLASYNEQFF. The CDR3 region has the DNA TGTGCCAGCAGTCGCCGGCTAGCCTCCTACAATGAGCAGTTCTTC.

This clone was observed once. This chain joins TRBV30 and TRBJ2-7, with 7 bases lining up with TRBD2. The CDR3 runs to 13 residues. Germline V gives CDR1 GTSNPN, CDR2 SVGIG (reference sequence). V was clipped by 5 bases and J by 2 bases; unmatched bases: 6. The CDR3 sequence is CAWSGGGPYEQYF. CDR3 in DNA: TGTGCCTGGTCGGGGGGAGGGCCCTACGAGCAGTACTTC.

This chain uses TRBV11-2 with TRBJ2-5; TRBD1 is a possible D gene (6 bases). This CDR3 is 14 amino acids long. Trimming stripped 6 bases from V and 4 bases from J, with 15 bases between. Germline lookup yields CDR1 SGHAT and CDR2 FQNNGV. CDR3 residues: CASREVGAGETQYF. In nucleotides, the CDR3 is TGTGCCAGCAGGGAAGTGGGGGCCGGAGAGACCCAGTACTTC.

CDR3 coding DNA: TGTGCCAGCAGCTTCAGGGGGCGGTCTGAAGCTTTCTTT. Its protein product is CASSFRGRSEAFF. The gene calls are TRBV5-6 and TRBJ1-1; 8 bases fit TRBD1. After removal of 2 bases from V and 6 bases from J, the junction contained 3 bases not matched to a gene. The CDR3 has 13 residues. Looked up from germline, CDR1 is SGHDT and CDR2 is YYEEEE.

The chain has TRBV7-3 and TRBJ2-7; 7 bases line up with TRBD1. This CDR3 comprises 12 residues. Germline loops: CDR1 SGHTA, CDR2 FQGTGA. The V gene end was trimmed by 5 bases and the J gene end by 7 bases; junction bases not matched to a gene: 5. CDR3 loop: CASSQQGREQYF. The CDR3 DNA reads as TGTGCCAGCAGCCAACAGGGGCGGGAGCAGTACTTC.

Here the CDR3 reads CASSPDSRRDSRLYGYTF. In nucleotides, the CDR3 is TGTGCCAGCAGCCCCGATAGCAGGAGGGACAGCAGACTCTATGGCTACACCTTC. This rearrangement joins TRBV7-2 to TRBJ1-2, with 7 bases aligning to TRBD1. The CDR3 is 18 residues long. Germline CDR1 is SGHTA and CDR2 is FQGNSA. Trimming took 5 bases from V and 4 from J; bases not matched to a gene: 19.

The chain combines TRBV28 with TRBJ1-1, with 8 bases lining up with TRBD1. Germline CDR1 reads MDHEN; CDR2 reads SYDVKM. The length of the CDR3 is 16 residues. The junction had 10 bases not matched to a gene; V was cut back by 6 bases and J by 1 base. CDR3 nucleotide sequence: TGTGCCAGCAGCCAGGGAGGACAGGGCGCGAACACTGAAGCTTTCTTT. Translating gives CASSQGGQGANTEAFF.

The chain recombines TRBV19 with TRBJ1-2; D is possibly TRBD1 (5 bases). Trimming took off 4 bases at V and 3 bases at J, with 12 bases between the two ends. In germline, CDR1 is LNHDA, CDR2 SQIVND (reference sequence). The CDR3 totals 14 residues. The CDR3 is CASSTPGLHYGYTF. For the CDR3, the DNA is TGTGCCAGTAGTACACCAGGGTTACACTATGGCTACACCTTC.

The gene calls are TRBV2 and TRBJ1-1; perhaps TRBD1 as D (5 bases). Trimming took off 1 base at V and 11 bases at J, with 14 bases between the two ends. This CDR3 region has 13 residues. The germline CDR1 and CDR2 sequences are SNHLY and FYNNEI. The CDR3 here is CASSEGGRGVAFF. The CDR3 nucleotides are TGTGCCAGCAGTGAAGGGGGACGGGGGGTGGCTTTCTTT.

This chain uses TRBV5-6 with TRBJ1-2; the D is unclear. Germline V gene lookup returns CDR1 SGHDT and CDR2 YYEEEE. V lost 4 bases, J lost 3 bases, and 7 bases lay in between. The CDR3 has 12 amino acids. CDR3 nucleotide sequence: TGTGCCAGCAGCCCGGGTTACTATGGCTACACCTTC. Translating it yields CASSPGYYGYTF.

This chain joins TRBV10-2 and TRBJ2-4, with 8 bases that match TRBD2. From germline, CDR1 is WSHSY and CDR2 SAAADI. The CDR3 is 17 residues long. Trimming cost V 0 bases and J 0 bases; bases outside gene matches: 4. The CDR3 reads CASSESLAGLAKNIQYF. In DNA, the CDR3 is TGCGCCAGCAGTGAGTCGCTAGCGGGTTTAGCCAAAAACATTCAGTACTTC.

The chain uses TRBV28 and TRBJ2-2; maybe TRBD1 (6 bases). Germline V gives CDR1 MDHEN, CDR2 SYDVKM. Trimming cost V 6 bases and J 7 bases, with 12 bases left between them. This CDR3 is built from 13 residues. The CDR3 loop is CASSFRGFGELFF. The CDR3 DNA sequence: TGTGCCAGCAGCTTCAGGGGATTCGGGGAGCTGTTTTTT.

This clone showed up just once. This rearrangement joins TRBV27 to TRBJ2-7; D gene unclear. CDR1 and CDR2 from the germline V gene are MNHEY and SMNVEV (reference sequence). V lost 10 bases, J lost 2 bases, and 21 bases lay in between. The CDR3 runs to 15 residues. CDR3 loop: CATSVGMGLPYEQYF. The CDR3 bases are TGTGCCACCTCAGTTGGGATGGGTCTGCCCTACGAGCAGTACTTC.

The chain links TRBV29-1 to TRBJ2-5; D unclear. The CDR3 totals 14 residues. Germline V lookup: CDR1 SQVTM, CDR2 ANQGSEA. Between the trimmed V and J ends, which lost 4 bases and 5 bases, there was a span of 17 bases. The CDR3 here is CSVVSSLGWETQYF. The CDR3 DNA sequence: TGCAGCGTTGTGAGTTCCCTCGGTTGGGAGACCCAGTACTTC.

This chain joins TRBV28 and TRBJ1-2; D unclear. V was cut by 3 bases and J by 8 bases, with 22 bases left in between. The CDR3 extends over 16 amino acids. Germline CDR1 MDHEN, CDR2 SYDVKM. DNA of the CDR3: TGTGCCAGCAGTTTGCCCTCTTATCAGCAATCAAGGGGCTACACCTTC. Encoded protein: CASSLPSYQQSRGYTF.

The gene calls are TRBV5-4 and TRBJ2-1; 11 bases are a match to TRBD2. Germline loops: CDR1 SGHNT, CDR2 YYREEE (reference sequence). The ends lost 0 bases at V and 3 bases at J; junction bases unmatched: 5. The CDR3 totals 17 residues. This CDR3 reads CASSLGLAGMGYNEQFF. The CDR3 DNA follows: TGTGCCAGCAGCTTGGGACTAGCGGGGATGGGCTACAATGAGCAGTTCTTC.

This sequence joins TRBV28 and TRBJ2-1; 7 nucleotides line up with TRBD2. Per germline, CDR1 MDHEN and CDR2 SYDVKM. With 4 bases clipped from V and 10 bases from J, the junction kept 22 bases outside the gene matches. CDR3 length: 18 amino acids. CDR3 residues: CASSSRKGLAARRDEQFF. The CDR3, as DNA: TGTGCCAGCAGTTCCCGGAAGGGGCTAGCGGCTCGACGGGACGAGCAGTTCTTC.

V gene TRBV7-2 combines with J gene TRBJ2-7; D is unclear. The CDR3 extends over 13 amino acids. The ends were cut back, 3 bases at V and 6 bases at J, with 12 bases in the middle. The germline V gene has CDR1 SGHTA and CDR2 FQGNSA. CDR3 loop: CASSFYRAGEQYF. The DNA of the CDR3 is TGTGCCAGCAGCTTTTATCGGGCCGGCGAGCAGTACTTC.

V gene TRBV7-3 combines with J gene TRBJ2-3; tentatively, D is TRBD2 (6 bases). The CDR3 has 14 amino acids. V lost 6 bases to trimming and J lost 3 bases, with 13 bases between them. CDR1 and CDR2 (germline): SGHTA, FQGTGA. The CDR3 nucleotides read TGTGCCAGCAGTCCGGGGGTAGCGACAGATACGCAGTATTTT. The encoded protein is CASSPGVATDTQYF.

This CDR3 reads CASSQDIGQGDEQYF. CDR3 bases: TGTGCCAGCAGCCAAGATATTGGACAGGGGGACGAGCAGTACTTC. The gene calls are TRBV4-2 and TRBJ2-7; 10 bases match TRBD1. The trim removed 0 bases at V and 5 bases at J, leaving 4 bases unmatched. CDR1 and CDR2 from the germline V gene are LGHNA and YNFKEQ. The CDR3 is made up of 15 amino acids.

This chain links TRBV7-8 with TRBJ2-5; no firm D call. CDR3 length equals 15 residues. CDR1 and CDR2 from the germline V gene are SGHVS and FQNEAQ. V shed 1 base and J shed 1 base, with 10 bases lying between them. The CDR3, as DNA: TGTGCCAGCAGCTTAGTCGGCACCCTCCAAGAGACCCAGTACTTC. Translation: CASSLVGTLQETQYF. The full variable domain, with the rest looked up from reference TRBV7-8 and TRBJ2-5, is GAGVSQSPRYKVAKRGQDVALRCDPISGHVSLFWYQQALGQGPEFLTYFQNEAQLDKSGLPSDRFFAERPEGSVSTLKIQRTQQEDSAVYLCASSLVGTLQETQYFGPGTRLLVL.

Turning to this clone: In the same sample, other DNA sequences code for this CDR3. CDR3 protein: CSGGGYNEQFF. CDR3 coding DNA: TGCAGCGGAGGTGGGTACAATGAGCAGTTCTTC. The chain combines TRBV20-1 with TRBJ2-1; TRBD2 might be the D (5 bases). The CDR3 is 11 residues long. The V gene's germline CDR1 is DFQATT and CDR2 SNEGSKA (reference sequence).

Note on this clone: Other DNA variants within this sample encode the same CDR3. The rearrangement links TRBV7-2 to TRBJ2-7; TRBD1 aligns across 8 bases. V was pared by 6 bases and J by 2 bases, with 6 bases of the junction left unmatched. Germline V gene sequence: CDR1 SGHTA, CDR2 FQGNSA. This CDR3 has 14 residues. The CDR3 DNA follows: TGTGCCAGCAGTCGGGGGACAGGACCCTACGAGCAGTACTTC. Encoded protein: CASSRGTGPYEQYF.

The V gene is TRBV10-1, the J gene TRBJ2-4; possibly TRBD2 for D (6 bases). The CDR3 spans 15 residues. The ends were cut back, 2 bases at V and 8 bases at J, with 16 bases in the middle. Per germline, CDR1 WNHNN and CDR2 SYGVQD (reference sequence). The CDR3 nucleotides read TGCGCCAGCAGTGAGGACCCACTAGCCCCCCACATTCAGTACTTC. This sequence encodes CASSEDPLAPHIQYF.

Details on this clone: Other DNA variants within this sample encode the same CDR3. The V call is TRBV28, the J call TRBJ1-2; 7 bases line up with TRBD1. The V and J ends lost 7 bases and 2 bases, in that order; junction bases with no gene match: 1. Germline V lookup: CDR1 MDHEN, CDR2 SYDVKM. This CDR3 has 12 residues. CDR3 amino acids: CASNRGNYGYTF. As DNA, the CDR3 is TGTGCCAGCAACAGGGGAAACTATGGCTACACCTTC.

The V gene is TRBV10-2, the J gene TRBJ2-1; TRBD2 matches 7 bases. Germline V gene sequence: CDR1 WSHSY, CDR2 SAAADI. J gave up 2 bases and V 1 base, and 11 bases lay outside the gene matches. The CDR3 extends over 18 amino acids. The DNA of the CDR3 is TGCGCCAGCAGTGAGTATTACGGCGGGAGAGGGACCTACAATGAGCAGTTCTTC. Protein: CASSEYYGGRGTYNEQFF.

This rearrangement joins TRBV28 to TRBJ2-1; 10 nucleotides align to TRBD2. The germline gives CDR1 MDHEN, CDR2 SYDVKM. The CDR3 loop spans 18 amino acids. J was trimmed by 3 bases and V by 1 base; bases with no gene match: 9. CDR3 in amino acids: CASSLFGVAGGFYNEQFF. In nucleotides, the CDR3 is TGTGCCAGCAGTTTATTCGGAGTAGCGGGAGGTTTCTACAATGAGCAGTTCTTC.